These 25 T cell receptor beta chains originate from one sample sequenced in a study of OX40 agonist ivuxolimab in advanced cancers. Library creation used the immunoSEQ multiplex PCR assay. Drawn from immuneACCESS, this table holds only the in-frame rearrangements with V and J called that TCRdb kept. Clones are partly lost; checked studies trace under half to an unresolved V gene and leave the rest unexplained. Counted in this sample were approximately 75,000 clones; more than 70% of them appeared once. The biggest ten clones account for about 5.9% of the sample. This specimen consisted of CD4+ or CD8+ T cells sorted from blood, obtained in a trial of the OX40 agonist ivuxolimab. These receptors originate from an adult with an advanced solid tumor such as melanoma, head and neck, liver or kidney cancer.

The chain links TRBV7-3 to TRBJ2-2; D uncertain. Germline assignment: CDR1 SGHTA and CDR2 FQGTGA. The CDR3 has 13 amino acids. The germline V and J ends were trimmed by 4 bases and 2 bases, with 5 bases remaining between them. CDR3 region: CASSSVNTGELFF. CDR3 nucleotides: TGTGCCAGCAGCTCTGTTAACACCGGGGAGCTGTTTTTT.

The chain links TRBV5-1 to TRBJ1-1; D is undetermined. Germline assignment: CDR1 SGHRS and CDR2 YFSETQ. The CDR3 extends over 15 amino acids. V was trimmed by 4 bases and J by 1 base, leaving 14 bases between them. This CDR3 is CASSPLLTPNTEAFF. The CDR3 nucleotides are TGCGCCAGCAGCCCACTCTTGACACCGAACACTGAAGCTTTCTTT.

The gene calls are TRBV5-5 and TRBJ1-5; D not certain. Germline V CDR1 and CDR2: SGHKS, YYEKEE (reference sequence). This CDR3 region has 13 residues. V lost 0 bases, J lost 4 bases, and 5 bases lay in between. Written as DNA, the CDR3 is TGTGCCAGCAGCTTGGCAGCAAATCAGCCCCAGCATTTT. Translation: CASSLAANQPQHF.

The rearrangement links TRBV28 to TRBJ1-1; possibly TRBD1 for D (5 bases). The V end was cut by 6 bases, the J end by 1 base, with 9 bases between. The CDR3 has 13 residues. From germline, CDR1 is MDHEN and CDR2 SYDVKM. The CDR3 sequence is CASRPDRNTEAFF. In DNA, the CDR3 is TGTGCCAGCAGACCAGACAGGAACACTGAAGCTTTCTTT. Full variable domain (remainder filled in from reference TRBV28 and TRBJ1-1): DVKVTQSSRYLVKRTGEKVFLECVQDMDHENMFWYRQDPGLGLRLIYFSYDVKMKEKGDIPEGYSVSREKKERFSLILESASTNQTSMYLCASRPDRNTEAFFGQGTRLTVV.

This chain uses TRBV7-3 with TRBJ2-7; D not certain. This CDR3 is 14 amino acids long. CDR1 and CDR2 (germline): SGHTA, FQGTGA. Trimming cost V 0 bases and J 0 bases, with 6 bases left between them. CDR3 sequence reads: CASSLTPSSYEQYF. CDR3 nucleotides: TGTGCCAGCAGCTTAACCCCGAGCTCCTACGAGCAGTACTTC.

The chain is built from TRBV2 and TRBJ1-2; TRBD1 might be the D (6 bases). CDR1 and CDR2 (germline): SNHLY, FYNNEI. The CDR3 has 15 residues. Trimming took off 6 bases at V and 5 bases at J, with 19 bases between the two ends. Written as DNA, the CDR3 is TGTGCCAGCAGCCGAGACAGGTCTACTTCATATGGCTACACCTTC. Protein: CASSRDRSTSYGYTF.

The V call is TRBV5-4, the J call TRBJ2-1; TRBD1 aligns across 9 bases. Per germline, CDR1 SGHNT and CDR2 YYREEE (reference sequence). CDR3 size: 15 residues. J gave up 2 bases and V 2 bases, and 2 bases lay outside the gene matches. CDR3 DNA sequence: TGTGCCAGCAGCTTTAGGACAGGGGCCTACAATGAGCAGTTCTTC. This encodes CASSFRTGAYNEQFF.

This chain connects TRBV7-9 to TRBJ2-1; tentatively, D is TRBD2 (7 bases). Looked up from germline, CDR1 is SEHNR and CDR2 is FQNEAQ (reference sequence). Trimming took 2 bases from V and 9 from J, leaving 17 bases between them. CDR3 length: 15 amino acids. The CDR3 region has the DNA TGTGCCAGCAGCTTACCGTGGGGGGGCCGTAGTGAGCAGTTCTTC. Protein product: CASSLPWGGRSEQFF.

The V and J genes are TRBV13 and TRBJ2-7, with TRBD2 identical over 8 bases. CDR3 length: 16 amino acids. From germline, CDR1 is PRHDT and CDR2 FYEKMQ (reference sequence). The trim removed 0 bases at V and 3 bases at J, leaving 7 bases unmatched. CDR3: CASSLGGLAFDYEQYF. DNA of the CDR3: TGTGCCAGCAGCTTAGGAGGACTAGCTTTTGACTACGAGCAGTACTTC.

This clone was counted a single time. J is TRBJ1-1 and V is TRBV19; D ambiguous. Germline V gene data show CDR1 as LNHDA and CDR2 as SQIVND (reference sequence). The CDR3 loop spans 14 amino acids. V was cut by 3 bases and J by 2 bases, with 10 bases left in between. CDR3 in amino acids: CASSMRQPNTEAFF. CDR3 coding DNA: TGTGCCAGTAGTATGCGTCAGCCCAACACTGAAGCTTTCTTT.

V and J are TRBV2 and TRBJ1-2; D perhaps matches TRBD1 (5 bases). The V end was cut by 6 bases, the J end by 4 bases, with 12 bases between. This CDR3 comprises 13 residues. Looked up from germline, CDR1 is SNHLY and CDR2 is FYNNEI. CDR3 sequence: CASSLGAGYGYTF. CDR3 nucleotide sequence: TGTGCCAGCAGCCTAGGGGCGGGCTATGGCTACACCTTC.

This sequence joins TRBV5-6 and TRBJ1-3, with 7 bases identical to TRBD1. Unmatched junction bases numbered 16, after V lost 4 bases and J lost 6 bases. The germline CDR1 and CDR2 sequences are SGHDT and YYEEEE. This CDR3 comprises 17 residues. This CDR3 reads CASSILTGTFLKNTIYF. The CDR3 coding sequence is TGTGCCAGCAGCATATTGACAGGGACCTTTTTGAAAAACACCATATATTTT.

The gene calls are TRBV10-3 and TRBJ1-5; D ambiguous. V lost 3 bases and J lost 6, with 15 bases in between. Germline CDR1 ENHRY, CDR2 SYGVKD. The CDR3 has 15 amino acids. The CDR3 DNA follows: TGTGCCATCAGTGATAAAGGACCACCGGGTCAGCCCCAGCATTTT. It translates to CAISDKGPPGQPQHF.

The genes are TRBV11-3 and TRBJ1-1; D is unresolved. CDR1 SGHNT and CDR2 YENEEA come from the germline V gene. The CDR3 consists of 11 residues. V was clipped by 2 bases and J by 8 bases, with 6 bases between them. The CDR3 is CASSLKGEAFF. DNA for the CDR3: TGTGCCAGCAGCTTAAAAGGGGAAGCTTTCTTT.

The V and J genes are TRBV29-1 and TRBJ2-3, with D uncertain. This CDR3 is built from 10 residues. Germline CDR1 and CDR2: SQVTM and ANQGSEA. V was clipped by 3 bases and J by 2 bases, with 0 bases between them. The CDR3 loop is CSVDTDTQYF. The CDR3 DNA sequence: TGCAGCGTTGACACAGATACGCAGTATTTT.

The J gene is TRBJ2-7, the V gene TRBV7-9, with 8 bases matching TRBD1. The CDR3 is 15 amino acids. Germline trimming cut 5 bases from V and 5 bases from J; bases unmatched to any gene: 11. Per the germline V gene, CDR1 is SEHNR and CDR2 is FQNEAQ (reference sequence). CDR3 sequence reads: CASSPRRGQVDEQYF. CDR3 in DNA: TGTGCCAGCAGCCCCCGAAGGGGACAGGTCGACGAGCAGTACTTC.

The rearrangement links TRBV28 to TRBJ1-3; 8 positions match TRBD1. Trimming at V came to 3 bases and at J to 4 bases, leaving 8 bases not matched to a gene. Germline V CDR1 and CDR2: MDHEN, SYDVKM. This CDR3 has 16 residues. The CDR3 bases are TGTGCCAGCAGTTTTGGCCAGGGGGCGCAGGGAAACACCATATATTTT. This translates into CASSFGQGAQGNTIYF.

V is TRBV5-4 and J is TRBJ2-1; the match to TRBD2 covers 8 bases. Germline trimming cut 5 bases from V and 0 bases from J; bases unmatched to any gene: 4. The length of the CDR3 is 15 residues. CDR1 and CDR2 (germline): SGHNT, YYREEE (reference sequence). CDR3 nucleotides: TGTGCCAGCAGTATTAGCGGGGCCTCCTACAATGAGCAGTTCTTC. Residues: CASSISGASYNEQFF. The complete variable domain, with remaining parts taken from reference TRBV5-4 and TRBJ2-1, reads ETGVTQSPTHLIKTRGQQVTLRCSSQSGHNTVSWYQQALGQGPQFIFQYYREEENGRGNFPPRFSGLQFPNYSSELNVNALELDDSALYLCASSISGASYNEQFFGPGTRLTVL.

The rearrangement joins TRBV9 to TRBJ2-3; 7 nucleotides align to TRBD2. Trimming took 0 bases from V and 4 from J; bases not matched to a gene: 11. The CDR3 extends over 17 amino acids. CDR1 is SGDLS, CDR2 YYNGEE, per germline. CDR3 in DNA: TGTGCCAGCAGCGTAGAAGTATCGGGCGGGAGCGCAGATACGCAGTATTTT. Translating it yields CASSVEVSGGSADTQYF.

The V and J genes are TRBV7-2 and TRBJ1-1; D unclear. The CDR3 totals 13 residues. Per the germline V gene, CDR1 is SGHTA and CDR2 is FQGNSA. Trimming left V 5 bases short and J 5 bases short, with 12 bases between. CDR3 sequence reads: CASSPPLGTEAFF. Here the CDR3 DNA reads TGTGCCAGCAGCCCCCCATTAGGGACTGAAGCTTTCTTT.

The rearrangement links TRBV10-2 to TRBJ1-6; D is possibly TRBD1 (6 bases). CDR1 is WSHSY, CDR2 SAAADI, per germline. The CDR3 is 14 amino acids. Trimming left V 3 bases short and J 10 bases short, with 13 bases between. Here the CDR3 DNA reads TGCGCCAGCAGTGAAAGTAGGGGGGAATCACCCCTCCACTTT. Translated: CASSESRGESPLHF.

The chain recombines TRBV14 with TRBJ2-3; TRBD2 might be the D (5 bases). The CDR3 is 16 residues long. From germline, CDR1 is SGHDN and CDR2 FVKESK. V gave up 1 base and J gave up 5 bases, with 16 bases separating them. For the CDR3, the DNA is TGTGCCAGCAGCCAAGCTTTTTCGGGGAATCAAGATACGCAGTATTTT. It translates to CASSQAFSGNQDTQYF.

The V call is TRBV11-2, the J call TRBJ2-7; D ambiguous. The CDR3 covers 15 residues. V was shortened by 4 bases and J by 3 bases, with 16 bases between the two germline ends. Germline loops: CDR1 SGHAT, CDR2 FQNNGV. CDR3 nucleotide sequence: TGTGCCAGCAGCTCCCCGATAGGGCTAATCTACGAGCAGTACTTC. This codes for CASSSPIGLIYEQYF. Drawing the rest from reference TRBV11-2 and TRBJ2-7, the complete variable domain is EAGVAQSPRYKIIEKRQSVAFWCNPISGHATLYWYQQILGQGPKLLIQFQNNGVVDDSQLPKDRFSAERLKGVDSTLKIQPAKLEDSAVYLCASSSPIGLIYEQYFGPGTRLTVT.

V usage is TRBV10-3 and J usage is TRBJ1-2, with D unclear. CDR3 length: 14 amino acids. V lost 0 bases and J 7 bases, leaving 12 bases between the germline ends. Per the germline V gene, CDR1 is ENHRY and CDR2 is SYGVKD. The CDR3 protein is CAISESDKSGGYTF. The DNA for the CDR3 is TGTGCCATCAGTGAGTCGGATAAGTCCGGTGGCTACACCTTC.

The V and J genes are TRBV5-7 and TRBJ1-1, with no clear D. TRBV5-7 belongs to the ORF category, with a function that is uncertain. The ends were cut back, 2 bases at V and 2 bases at J, with 7 bases in the middle. This CDR3 region has 13 residues. CDR3 amino acids: CASSFGSNTEAFF. The CDR3 bases are TGTGCCAGCAGCTTTGGATCTAACACTGAAGCTTTCTTT.